This T cell receptor beta chain was identified in a study of T-cell reconstitution after alpha-beta-depleted transplantation in children. It was with unique molecular identifiers that the TCRbeta library was prepared. MiXCR, applied by TCRdb to the PCR reads, yields one record per CDR3 protein. The sample has tens of thousands of distinct CDR3 sequences, approximately 5% seen once. Findings and limits, study-wide: Surviving recipient T cells and thymic progenitors accounted for the high day-60 TCRbeta diversity observed in some patients. A year had passed since transplant, and T-cell counts and diversity by then came mostly from newly produced T cells. Reportedly, roughly two months post-transplant, alpha-beta T cells arose from several hundred expanded graft clones.

This clonotype was counted many times. The antigen remains undetermined. V was clipped by 5 bases and J by 4 bases, with 8 bases between them. Germline V gene data show CDR1 as SGHAT and CDR2 as FQNNGV. The CDR3 sequence is 12 residues long. Sequenced material: PBMCs, mostly from graft donor cells, taken 180 days after TCRalphabeta/CD19-depleted stem cell transplant. The sequence was obtained from a boy in the first two years of life who had a stem cell transplant for acute myeloid leukemia, so the T cells may come from the graft donor. V usage is TRBV11-2 and J usage is TRBJ1-1; maybe TRBD1 (5 bases). The CDR3, as DNA: TGTGCCAGCAGCCCCGGGGGCACTGAAGCTTTCTTT. As protein: CASSPGGTEAFF.